This T cell receptor (beta chain) appears in the sequencing data of a study of shared clonotypes between healthy human individuals. Study results and caveats: When naive CD4 clonotypes were compared across several donors, approximately 5% were shared.

As regards this clone: The antigen is not known.

The CDR3 runs 16 residues. The germline V gene has CDR1 SGHRS and CDR2 YFSETQ. J gave up 5 bases and V 4 bases, and 10 bases lay outside the gene matches. Assay used: immunoSEQ multiplex PCR; TCRdb lists only in-frame clones, some missing. The repertoire holds about 2 million clones, with 95% as singletons. This chain connects TRBV5-1 to TRBJ2-3, with 10 bases fitting TRBD1. Sequenced material: naive CD4+ T cells sorted from blood. Indicated subset: CD45RA+ positively selected. This clonotype was sampled from a man aged 18 to 29 in good health. The CDR3 coding sequence is TGCGCCAGCAGCGTCGCTCCGGGACAGGGGTTAGATACGCAGTATTTT. Translated: CASSVAPGQGLDTQYF.